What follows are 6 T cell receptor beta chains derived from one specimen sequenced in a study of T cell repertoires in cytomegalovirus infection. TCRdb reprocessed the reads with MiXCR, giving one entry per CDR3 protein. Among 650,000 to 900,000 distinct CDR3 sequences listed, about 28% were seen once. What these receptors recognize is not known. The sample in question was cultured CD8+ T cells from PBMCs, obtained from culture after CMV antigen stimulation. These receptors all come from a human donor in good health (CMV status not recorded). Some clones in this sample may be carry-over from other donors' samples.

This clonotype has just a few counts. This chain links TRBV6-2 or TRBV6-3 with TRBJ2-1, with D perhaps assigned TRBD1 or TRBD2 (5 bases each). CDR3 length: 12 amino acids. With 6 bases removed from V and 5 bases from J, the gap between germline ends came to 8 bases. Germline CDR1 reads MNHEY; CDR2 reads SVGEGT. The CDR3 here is CASRGPNNEQFF. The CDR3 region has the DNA TGTGCCAGCAGGGGACCAAACAATGAGCAGTTCTTC.

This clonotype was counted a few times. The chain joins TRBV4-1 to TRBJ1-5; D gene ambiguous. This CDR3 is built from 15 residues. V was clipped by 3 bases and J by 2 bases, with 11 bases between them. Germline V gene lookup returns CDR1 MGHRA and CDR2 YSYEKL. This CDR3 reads CASSHGPNGNQPQHF. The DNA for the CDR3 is TGCGCCAGCAGCCACGGGCCGAACGGCAATCAGCCCCAGCATTTT.

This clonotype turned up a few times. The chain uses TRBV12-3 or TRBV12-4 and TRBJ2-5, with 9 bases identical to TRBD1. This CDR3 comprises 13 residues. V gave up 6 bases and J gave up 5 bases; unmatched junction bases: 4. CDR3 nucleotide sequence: TGTGCCAGCAGCAACAGGGGGCGCGAGACCCAGTACTTC. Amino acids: CASSNRGRETQYF.

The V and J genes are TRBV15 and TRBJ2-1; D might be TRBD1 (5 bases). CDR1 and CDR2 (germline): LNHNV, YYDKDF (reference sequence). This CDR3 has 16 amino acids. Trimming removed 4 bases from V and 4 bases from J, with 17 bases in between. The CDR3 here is CATSTSGSGPYNEQFF. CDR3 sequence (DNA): TGTGCCACCAGCACCTCAGGGTCCGGGCCTTACAATGAGCAGTTCTTC.

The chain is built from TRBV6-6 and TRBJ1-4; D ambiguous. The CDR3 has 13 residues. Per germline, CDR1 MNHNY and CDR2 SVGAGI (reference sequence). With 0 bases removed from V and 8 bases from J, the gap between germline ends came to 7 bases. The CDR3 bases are TGTGCCAGCAGTTACTCGGATGCCGAAAAACTGTTTTTT. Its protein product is CASSYSDAEKLFF.

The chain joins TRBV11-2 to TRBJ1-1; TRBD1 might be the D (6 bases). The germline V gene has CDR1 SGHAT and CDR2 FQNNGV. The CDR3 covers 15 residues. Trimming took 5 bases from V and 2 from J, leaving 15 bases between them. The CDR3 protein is CASSPGIGGNTEAFF. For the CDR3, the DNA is TGTGCCAGCAGCCCAGGGATAGGGGGAAACACTGAAGCTTTCTTT.